Listed here is a single T cell receptor beta chain. One Seattle source followed patients from active infection through their disease course. The CDR3 contains 16 residues. Looked up from germline, CDR1 is SGHTA and CDR2 is FQGTGA. With V trimmed by 4 bases and J by 2 bases, 5 bases remained unmatched. The method was immunoSEQ multiplex PCR; TCRdb's version includes in-frame clones alone and lacks a portion of them. The sample lists 200,000 to 250,000 clones, approximately 90% occurring once. The data derive from a study of blood T cell repertoires in COVID-19. Study in general: Sites in the United States, Italy and Spain provided acute and convalescent COVID-19 samples.

This TCR was recovered from a man between 60 and 75 years old with COVID-19, enrolled during active disease. The rearrangement joins TRBV7-3 to TRBJ2-1, with 10 bases that match TRBD2. Sequencing was carried out using peripheral blood. The CDR3 loop is CASSSRTSGPYNEQFF. CDR3 coding DNA: TGTGCCAGCAGCTCAAGGACTAGCGGACCCTACAATGAGCAGTTCTTC. The full variable domain, rest sourced from reference TRBV7-3 and TRBJ2-1, is GAGVSQTPSNKVTEKGKYVELRCDPISGHTALYWYRQSLGQGPEFLIYFQGTGAADDSGLPNDRFFAVRPEGSVSTLKIQRTERGDSAVYLCASSSRTSGPYNEQFFGPGTRLTVL.